A single sample gave rise to the 5 T cell receptor beta chains below, sequenced in a study of post-analysis software for immune sequencing data. Findings and limits, study-wide: The study found TRBV5-6, TRBV5-1 and TRBV20-1 among five or six TRBV segments more frequent in patients than controls.

What these receptors recognize is not known. Unique molecular identifiers tagged the TCR beta cDNA libraries. TCRdb reprocessed the PCR reads via MiXCR and lists one record per CDR3 protein. The sample yields roughly 800,000 distinct CDR3 sequences, 53% seen once. Input material: blood. These receptors were taken from a girl aged 5-17 years with multiple sclerosis.

The table lists this clonotype with a few counts. The CDR3 DNA is TGTGCCAGCAGCCGGGGGACAGGGGGCAATCTGCGCAATCAGCCCCAGCATTTT. The encoded protein is CASSRGTGGNLRNQPQHF. The chain couples TRBV7-9 to TRBJ1-5; 12 bases are shared with TRBD1. The CDR3 extends over 18 amino acids. Germline CDR1 SEHNR, CDR2 FQNEAQ (reference sequence). With 5 bases clipped from V and 2 bases from J, the junction kept 10 bases outside the gene matches. The complete variable domain, with remaining parts taken from reference TRBV7-9 and TRBJ1-5, reads DTGVSQNPRHKITKRGQNVTFRCDPISEHNRLYWYRQTLGQGPEFLTYFQNEAQLEKSRLLSDRFSAERPKGSFSTLEIQRTEQGDSAMYLCASSRGTGGNLRNQPQHFGDGTRLSIL.

This clonotype was observed a handful of times. The chain uses TRBV6-1 and TRBJ1-2; D might be TRBD1 (5 bases). Looked up from germline, CDR1 is MNHNS and CDR2 is SASEGT. V lost 3 bases to trimming and J lost 4 bases, with 15 bases between them. This CDR3 spans 15 amino acids. The CDR3 nucleotides read TGTGCCAGCAGTGAGTTGTGGGACGAGGGCTATGGCTACACCTTC. Protein sequence: CASSELWDEGYGYTF.

The gene calls are TRBV11-1 and TRBJ2-7; 8 positions agree with TRBD1. CDR3 length: 15 residues. V lost 7 bases and J lost 2; bases outside the gene matches: 10. Germline loops: CDR1 SGHAT, CDR2 FQDESV (reference sequence). CDR3 in amino acids: CASTLSTGETYEQYF. CDR3 bases: TGTGCCAGCACCCTATCGACAGGGGAGACCTACGAGCAGTACTTC.

The J gene is TRBJ1-2, the V gene TRBV28; the D gene is possibly TRBD1 (5 bases). Germline V lookup: CDR1 MDHEN, CDR2 SYDVKM. V dropped 6 bases and J dropped 1 base, with 9 bases sitting between them. This CDR3 comprises 13 residues. The CDR3 region has the DNA TGTGCCAGCAGGATAGGGGTTAACTATGGCTACACCTTC. As protein: CASRIGVNYGYTF.

This clonotype has only a few counts. The rearrangement joins TRBV5-1 to TRBJ1-2; D remains unclear. Germline V lookup: CDR1 SGHRS, CDR2 YFSETQ. Deletions cut 6 bases from V and 1 base from J, with 19 bases between. CDR3 size: 16 residues. The CDR3 sequence is CASTTRPGPDNYGYTF. The CDR3 DNA reads as TGCGCCAGCACAACCCGTCCGGGCCCAGATAACTATGGCTACACCTTC. The complete variable domain, with remaining parts taken from reference TRBV5-1 and TRBJ1-2, reads KAGVTQTPRYLIKTRGQQVTLSCSPISGHRSVSWYQQTPGQGLQFLFEYFSETQRNKGNFPGRFSGRQFSNSRSEMNVSTLELGDSALYLCASTTRPGPDNYGYTFGSGTRLTVV.